This T cell receptor (beta chain) emerged from a study of vaccination and CD4 T cells after COVID-19. This clonotype was detected once. What it binds is not known. The time point here: late sampling 161 to 241 days after vaccination in three convalescent patients. Treatment defined: approximately 9-day PBMC culture with coronavirus spike peptide pools or control peptides (ViraFEST assay). The CDR3 covers 19 residues. Germline CDR1 LNHDA, CDR2 SQIVND (reference sequence). Trimming removed 3 bases at V and 2 bases at J, with 23 bases between. Cultured CD4+ T-cell DNA underwent Oncomine TCR Beta short-read sequencing. Using its own MiXCR run on the PCR reads, TCRdb lists one record per CDR3 protein. In the table there are 20,000 to 25,000 distinct CDR3 sequences, over 40% of which are singletons.

The rearrangement joins TRBV19 to TRBJ1-5; D perhaps matches TRBD1 (5 bases). This TCR came from a human donor who had recovered from COVID-19. The specimen was CD4+ T cells from blood, cultured in vitro, collected about 7 months after SARS-CoV-2 vaccination. The CDR3: CASSMPSWWGESGNQPQHF. The CDR3 nucleotides are TGTGCCAGTAGTATGCCTTCTTGGTGGGGGGAATCAGGCAATCAGCCCCAGCATTTT.